These 10 T cell receptor beta chains originate from one sample sequenced in a study of CD8 T cells in Susac syndrome. Random hexamers were used to reverse transcribe 0.5 to 1 ug of RNA. Using its own MiXCR run on the immunoSEQ multiplex PCR reads, TCRdb lists one record per CDR3 protein. The data hold under 200,000 distinct CDR3 sequences, with more than 85% observed a single time. What was sequenced was CD4+ T cells from PBMCs. The receptors were gathered from a human donor with Susac syndrome.

The rearrangement joins TRBV3-1 to TRBJ2-3; 7 nucleotides agree with TRBD1. The V gene end was trimmed by 4 bases and the J gene end by 8 bases; junction bases not matched to a gene: 15. Germline CDR1 is LGHDT and CDR2 is YNNKEL (reference sequence). The CDR3 loop spans 16 amino acids. The CDR3 protein is CASSPKTGTSRGTQYF. CDR3 coding DNA: TGTGCCAGCAGCCCAAAGACAGGGACGAGCCGGGGTACGCAGTATTTT.

The V gene is TRBV7-9, the J gene TRBJ2-2; 9 nucleotides line up with TRBD2. From germline, CDR1 is SEHNR and CDR2 FQNEAQ (reference sequence). The CDR3 is made up of 14 amino acids. Trimming cost V 5 bases and J 6 bases; bases outside gene matches: 4. This CDR3 reads CASSRSGRPGELFF. The CDR3 nucleotides are TGTGCCAGCAGCAGAAGCGGGAGGCCCGGGGAGCTGTTTTTT.

The chain has TRBV29-1 and TRBJ1-1; TRBD1 aligns across 9 bases. Germline V lookup: CDR1 SQVTM, CDR2 ANQGSEA. The V gene end was trimmed by 6 bases and the J gene end by 0 bases; junction bases not matched to a gene: 5. The CDR3 has 14 amino acids. CDR3 in DNA: TGCAGCGTGTTACAGGGGGCGATGAACACTGAAGCTTTCTTT. This sequence encodes CSVLQGAMNTEAFF.

V usage is TRBV19 and J usage is TRBJ1-1; no firm D call. The length of the CDR3 is 14 residues. CDR1 LNHDA and CDR2 SQIVND come from the germline V gene (reference sequence). Trimming removed 2 bases at V and 6 bases at J, with 13 bases between. CDR3 region: CASSILARYAEAFF. The CDR3 region has the DNA TGTGCCAGTAGTATATTAGCGAGGTACGCTGAAGCTTTCTTT.

DNA for the CDR3: TGCGCCAGCAGCTTGGGGACAGGAAAGAATTCACCCCTCCACTTT. Protein sequence: CASSLGTGKNSPLHF. The rearrangement joins TRBV5-1 to TRBJ1-6; TRBD1 matches at 7 bases. Germline V gene lookup returns CDR1 SGHRS and CDR2 YFSETQ. CDR3 length equals 15 residues. V was clipped by 0 bases and J by 7 bases; unmatched bases: 4.

The chain recombines TRBV5-5 with TRBJ1-1; D possibly corresponds to TRBD1 (5 bases). Germline loops: CDR1 SGHKS, CDR2 YYEKEE (reference sequence). The V end was cut by 0 bases, the J end by 0 bases, with 18 bases between. The CDR3 has 18 residues. The DNA for the CDR3 is TGTGCCAGCAGCTTGGATTTGGCACGGGCAGGGTTGAACACTGAAGCTTTCTTT. Protein: CASSLDLARAGLNTEAFF.

The chain combines TRBV20-1 with TRBJ1-1; 7 bases agree with TRBD1. V was pared by 2 bases and J by 11 bases, with 8 bases of the junction left unmatched. This CDR3 has 12 amino acids. Germline V gives CDR1 DFQATT, CDR2 SNEGSKA (reference sequence). The CDR3 sequence is CSARSSQGRAFF. The CDR3 coding sequence is TGCAGTGCTAGATCGTCACAGGGGAGGGCTTTCTTT.

J is TRBJ1-2 and V is TRBV5-4; 8 bases match TRBD1. There are 17 residues in the CDR3. The germline CDR1 and CDR2 sequences are SGHNT and YYREEE (reference sequence). Germline trimming cut 3 bases from V and 4 bases from J; bases unmatched to any gene: 14. The CDR3 nucleotides are TGTGCCAGCAGCTCCGCCCTCGGACAGGGCGACGGCTATGGCTACACCTTC. Protein: CASSSALGQGDGYGYTF.

In its sample, this clonotype was seen once. This rearrangement joins TRBV20-1 to TRBJ1-4, with no clear D. V was trimmed by 1 base and J by 6 bases, leaving 9 bases between them. The CDR3 has 13 residues. Looked up from germline, CDR1 is DFQATT and CDR2 is SNEGSKA (reference sequence). CDR3 protein: CSARAVTDEKLFF. The CDR3, as DNA: TGCAGTGCTAGAGCTGTGACGGATGAAAAACTGTTTTTT.

The rearrangement uses TRBV6-1 and TRBJ2-2; D is possibly TRBD1 or TRBD2 (5 bases each). Trimming removed 4 bases from V and 1 base from J, with 7 bases in between. This CDR3 has 14 residues. Germline-derived CDR1 and CDR2 are MNHNS and SASEGT. The CDR3 spells CASSVGGNTGELFF. CDR3 sequence (DNA): TGTGCCAGCAGTGTTGGGGGGAACACCGGGGAGCTGTTTTTT.